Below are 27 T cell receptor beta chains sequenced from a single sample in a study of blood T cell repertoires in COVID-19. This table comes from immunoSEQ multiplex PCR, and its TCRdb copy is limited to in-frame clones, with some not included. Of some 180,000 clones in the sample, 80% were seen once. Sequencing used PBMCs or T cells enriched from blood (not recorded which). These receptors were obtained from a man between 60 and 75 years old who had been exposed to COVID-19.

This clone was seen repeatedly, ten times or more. The CDR3 DNA sequence: TGTGCCCCCGAACAGGAGAACTCCTACAATGAGCAGTTCTTC. Residues: CAPEQENSYNEQFF. This rearrangement joins TRBV21-1 to TRBJ2-1; the table's D call, TRBD1, was not checked against the DNA. TRBV21-1 is designated a pseudogene. The CDR3 runs 14 residues.

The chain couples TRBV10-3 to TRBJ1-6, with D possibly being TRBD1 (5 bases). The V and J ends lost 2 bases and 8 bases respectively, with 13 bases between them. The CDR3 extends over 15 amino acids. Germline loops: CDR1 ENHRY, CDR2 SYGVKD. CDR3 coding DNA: TGTGCCATCAGTGAGATCGGCGGGGGGGATTCACCCCTCCACTTT. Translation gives CAISEIGGGDSPLHF.

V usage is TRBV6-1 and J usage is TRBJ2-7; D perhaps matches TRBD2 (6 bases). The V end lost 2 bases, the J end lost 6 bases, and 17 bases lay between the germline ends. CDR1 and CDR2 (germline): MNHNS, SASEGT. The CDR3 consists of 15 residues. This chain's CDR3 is CASSESIGRTAEQYF. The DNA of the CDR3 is TGTGCCAGCAGTGAAAGTATAGGGAGGACGGCCGAGCAGTACTTC.

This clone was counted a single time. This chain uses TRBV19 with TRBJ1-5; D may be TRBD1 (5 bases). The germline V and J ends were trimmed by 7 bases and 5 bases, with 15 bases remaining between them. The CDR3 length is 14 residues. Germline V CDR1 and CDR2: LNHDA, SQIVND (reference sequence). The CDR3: CASNPRQLHQPQHF. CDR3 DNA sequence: TGTGCCAGTAACCCGAGACAGCTACATCAGCCCCAGCATTTT.

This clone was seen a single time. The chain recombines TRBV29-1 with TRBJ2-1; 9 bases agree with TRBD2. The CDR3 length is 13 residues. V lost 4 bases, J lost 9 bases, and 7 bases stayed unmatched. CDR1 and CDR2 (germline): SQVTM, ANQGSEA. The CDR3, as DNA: TGCAGCGTTGTTCTTAGCGGGAGTGTTGAGCAGTTCTTC. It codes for CSVVLSGSVEQFF.

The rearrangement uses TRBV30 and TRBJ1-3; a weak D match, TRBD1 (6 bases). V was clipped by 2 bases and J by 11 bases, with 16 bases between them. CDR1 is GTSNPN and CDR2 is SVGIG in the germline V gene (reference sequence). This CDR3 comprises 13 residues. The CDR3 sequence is CAWSPRTVGSIYF. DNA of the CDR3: TGTGCCTGGAGTCCTCGGACAGTAGGCTCCATATATTTT.

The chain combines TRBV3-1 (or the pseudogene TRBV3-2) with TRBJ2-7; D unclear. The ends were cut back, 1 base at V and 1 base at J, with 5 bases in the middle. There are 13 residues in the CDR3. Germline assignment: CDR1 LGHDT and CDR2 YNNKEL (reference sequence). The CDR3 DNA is TGTGCCAGCAGCCAAGGTACATCCTACGAGCAGTACTTC. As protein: CASSQGTSYEQYF.

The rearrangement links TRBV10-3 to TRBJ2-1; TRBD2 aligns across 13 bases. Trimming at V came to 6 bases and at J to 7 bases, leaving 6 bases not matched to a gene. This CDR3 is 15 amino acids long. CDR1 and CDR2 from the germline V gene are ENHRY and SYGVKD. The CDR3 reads CAIRGLAGEGNEQFF. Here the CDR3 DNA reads TGTGCCATCAGAGGACTAGCGGGAGAGGGTAATGAGCAGTTCTTC.

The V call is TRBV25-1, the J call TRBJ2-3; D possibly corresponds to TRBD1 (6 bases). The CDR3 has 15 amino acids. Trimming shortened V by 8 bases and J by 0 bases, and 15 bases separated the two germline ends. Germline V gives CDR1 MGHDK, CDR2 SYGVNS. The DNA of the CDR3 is TGTGCCAGCGGCCTTGGACAGACGAGCACAGATACGCAGTATTTT. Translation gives CASGLGQTSTDTQYF.

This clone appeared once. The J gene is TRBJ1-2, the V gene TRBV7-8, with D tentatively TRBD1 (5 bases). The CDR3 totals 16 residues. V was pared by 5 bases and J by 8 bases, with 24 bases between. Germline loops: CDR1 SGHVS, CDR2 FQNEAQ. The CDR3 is CASSALSGGVISGYTF. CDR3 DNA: TGTGCCAGCAGCGCCCTATCTGGGGGGGTAATCAGCGGCTACACCTTC.

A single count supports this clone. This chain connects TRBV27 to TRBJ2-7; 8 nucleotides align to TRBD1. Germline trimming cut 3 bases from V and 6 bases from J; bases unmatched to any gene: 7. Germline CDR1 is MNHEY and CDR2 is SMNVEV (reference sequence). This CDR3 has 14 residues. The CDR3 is CASSFQGALSEQYF. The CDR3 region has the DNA TGTGCCAGCAGTTTCCAGGGGGCACTAAGCGAGCAGTACTTC.

DNA of the CDR3: TGTGCCAGCAGTTCGGTGGTCAGGGATTCACCCCTCCACTTT. Amino acids: CASSSVVRDSPLHF. The chain joins TRBV2 to TRBJ1-6; weak D call: TRBD1 (5 bases). Trimming removed 5 bases at V and 8 bases at J, with 13 bases between. This CDR3 is built from 14 residues. CDR1 SNHLY and CDR2 FYNNEI come from the germline V gene.

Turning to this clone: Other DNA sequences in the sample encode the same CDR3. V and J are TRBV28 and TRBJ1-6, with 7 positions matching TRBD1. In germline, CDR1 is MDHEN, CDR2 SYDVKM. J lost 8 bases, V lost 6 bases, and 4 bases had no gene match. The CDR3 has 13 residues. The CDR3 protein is CASSLDRDSPLHF. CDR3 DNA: TGTGCCAGCAGCTTAGACAGGGATTCACCCCTCCACTTT.

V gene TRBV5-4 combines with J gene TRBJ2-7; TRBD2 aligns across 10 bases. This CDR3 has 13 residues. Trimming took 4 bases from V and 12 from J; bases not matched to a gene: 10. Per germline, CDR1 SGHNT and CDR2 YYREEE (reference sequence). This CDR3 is CASSNRSGRGGYF. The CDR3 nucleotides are TGTGCCAGCAGCAATAGAAGCGGGAGGGGAGGGTACTTC.

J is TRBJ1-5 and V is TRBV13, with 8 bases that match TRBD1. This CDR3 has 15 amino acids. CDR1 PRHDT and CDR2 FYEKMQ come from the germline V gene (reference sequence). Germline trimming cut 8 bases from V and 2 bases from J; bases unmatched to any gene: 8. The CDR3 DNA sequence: TGTGCCAGCTCGCAGGGGGCCGGAGGCAATCAGCCCCAGCATTTT. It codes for CASSQGAGGNQPQHF.

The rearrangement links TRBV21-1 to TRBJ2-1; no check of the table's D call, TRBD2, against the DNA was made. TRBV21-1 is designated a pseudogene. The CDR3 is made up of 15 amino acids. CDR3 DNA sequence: TGTGCCAGCAGCAAAGAACTAGCGGGAGAGAATGAGCAGTTCTTC. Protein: CASSKELAGENEQFF.

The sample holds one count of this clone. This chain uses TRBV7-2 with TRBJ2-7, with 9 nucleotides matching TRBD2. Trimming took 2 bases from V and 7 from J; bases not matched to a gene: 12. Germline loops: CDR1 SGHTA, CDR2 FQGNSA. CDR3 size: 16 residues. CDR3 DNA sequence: TGTGCCAGCAGCTTAAAGCCCGGGACTAGCTACGGGGAGCAGTACTTC. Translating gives CASSLKPGTSYGEQYF.

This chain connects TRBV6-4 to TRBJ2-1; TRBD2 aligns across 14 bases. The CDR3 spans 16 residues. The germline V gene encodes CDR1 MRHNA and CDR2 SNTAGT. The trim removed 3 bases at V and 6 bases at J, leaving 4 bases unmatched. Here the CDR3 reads CASSEQGTSGSNEQFF. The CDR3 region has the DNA TGTGCCAGCAGTGAACAGGGGACTAGCGGGAGCAATGAGCAGTTCTTC.

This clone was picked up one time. The CDR3 DNA sequence: TGTGCCAGCAGTGAAGGGTTCGGCGAGCAGTACTTC. This sequence encodes CASSEGFGEQYF. The chain has TRBV2 and TRBJ2-7, with D unclear. The CDR3 sequence is 12 residues long. The germline V gene has CDR1 SNHLY and CDR2 FYNNEI. V was trimmed by 1 base and J by 6 bases, leaving 7 bases between them. Drawing the rest from reference TRBV2 and TRBJ2-7, the complete variable domain is EPEVTQTPSHQVTQMGQEVILRCVPISNHLYFYWYRQILGQKVEFLVSFYNNEISEKSEIFDDQFSVERPDGSNFTLKIRSTKLEDSAMYFCASSEGFGEQYFGPGTRLTVT.

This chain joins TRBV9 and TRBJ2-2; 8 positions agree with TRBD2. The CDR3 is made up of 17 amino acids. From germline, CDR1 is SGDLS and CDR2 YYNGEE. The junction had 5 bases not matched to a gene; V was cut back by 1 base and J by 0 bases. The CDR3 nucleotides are TGTGCCAGCAGCGTACTCGCGGGAGGCTCGAACACCGGGGAGCTGTTTTTT. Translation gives CASSVLAGGSNTGELFF.

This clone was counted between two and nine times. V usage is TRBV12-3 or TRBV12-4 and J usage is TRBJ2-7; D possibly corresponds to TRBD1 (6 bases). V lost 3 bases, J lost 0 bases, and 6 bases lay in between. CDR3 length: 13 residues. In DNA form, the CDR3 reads TGTGCCAGCAGTTTGGACAGCTCCTACGAGCAGTACTTC. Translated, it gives CASSLDSSYEQYF.

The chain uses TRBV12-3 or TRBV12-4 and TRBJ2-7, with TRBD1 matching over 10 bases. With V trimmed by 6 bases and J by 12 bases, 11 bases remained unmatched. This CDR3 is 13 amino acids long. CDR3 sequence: CASSTGTGVSWYF. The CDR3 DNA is TGTGCCAGCAGCACCGGGACAGGGGTCTCCTGGTACTTC.

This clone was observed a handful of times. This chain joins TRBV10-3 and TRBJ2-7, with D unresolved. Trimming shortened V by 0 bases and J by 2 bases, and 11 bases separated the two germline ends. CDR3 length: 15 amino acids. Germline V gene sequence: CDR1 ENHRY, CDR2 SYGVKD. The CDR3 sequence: CAISESLDPPYEQYF. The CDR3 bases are TGTGCCATCAGTGAGTCACTCGATCCCCCCTACGAGCAGTACTTC.

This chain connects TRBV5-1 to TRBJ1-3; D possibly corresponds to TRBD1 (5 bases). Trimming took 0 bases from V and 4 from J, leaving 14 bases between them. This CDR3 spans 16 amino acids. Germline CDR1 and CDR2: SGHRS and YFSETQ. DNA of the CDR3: TGCGCCAGCAGCTTGGATGGGGGAGGATCGGGAAACACCATATATTTT. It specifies CASSLDGGGSGNTIYF.

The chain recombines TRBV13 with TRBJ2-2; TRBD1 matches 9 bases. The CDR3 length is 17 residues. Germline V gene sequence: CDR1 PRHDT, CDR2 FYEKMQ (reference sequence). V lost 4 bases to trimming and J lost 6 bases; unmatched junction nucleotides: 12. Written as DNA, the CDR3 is TGTGCCAGCAGCTCAACCCAGGGACAGGGTTCGTCCGGGGAGCTGTTTTTT. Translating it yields CASSSTQGQGSSGELFF. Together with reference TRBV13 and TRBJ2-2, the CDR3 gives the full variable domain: AAGVIQSPRHLIKEKRETATLKCYPIPRHDTVYWYQQGPGQDPQFLISFYEKMQSDKGSIPDRFSAQQFSDYHSELNMSSLELGDSALYFCASSSTQGQGSSGELFFGEGSRLTVL.

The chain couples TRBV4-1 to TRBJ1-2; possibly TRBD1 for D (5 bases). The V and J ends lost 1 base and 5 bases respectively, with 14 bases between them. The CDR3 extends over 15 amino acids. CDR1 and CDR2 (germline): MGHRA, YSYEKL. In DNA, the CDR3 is TGCGCCAGCAGCCAAGGAAGGGGTCTTCTTTATGGCTACACCTTC. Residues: CASSQGRGLLYGYTF.

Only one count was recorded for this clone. The chain's CDR3 is CASNPTGAKNIQYF. CDR3 sequence (DNA): TGTGCCAGCAACCCCACAGGGGCCAAAAACATTCAGTACTTC. V usage is TRBV28 and J usage is TRBJ2-4; D is possibly TRBD1 (6 bases). Trimming pared 7 bases from V and 1 base from J, leaving 11 bases between. Germline V gene data show CDR1 as MDHEN and CDR2 as SYDVKM. This CDR3 spans 14 amino acids.